The source of this TCR beta chain is a study of T cells after yellow fever vaccination. Study-wide findings and caveats: Some clonotypes were seen in both the CD4 and the CD8 compartments. These made up a small share and likely arose from convergent recombination. Most primary-vaccination clones recurred post-booster (approximately 96% CD4, roughly 91% CD8).

This clonotype came up a few times. Its antigen is not known. Synthesis of TCR cDNA relied on 5'RACE template switching, which attached a universal primer site and UMIs. TCRdb analysed the 5' RACE reads with MiXCR anew, one entry per CDR3 protein. The repertoire consists of around 590,000 distinct CDR3 sequences, with around an eighth occurring once and the leading ten covering 14% to 15%. V was clipped by 6 bases and J by 4 bases; unmatched bases: 12. Germline loops: CDR1 ENHRY, CDR2 SYGVKD. The CDR3 is 16 residues long. This sequence joins TRBV10-3 and TRBJ2-3; 8 nucleotides match TRBD2. The sequence derives from a man under 40 who received the YFV17D yellow fever vaccine. Sequenced here: PBMCs, sampled on the day of the yellow fever booster vaccination. CDR3 sequence: CAIRLFRSGSPDTQYF. The CDR3 coding sequence is TGTGCCATCAGGCTCTTTCGGAGCGGGAGTCCAGATACGCAGTATTTT.